The 5 T cell receptor beta chains listed next were all sequenced from one sample in a study of CD8+ T cells in alopecia areata. TCR sequencing used cDNA made by reverse transcription of extracted RNA. Generated by immunoSEQ multiplex PCR, the TCRdb table keeps only in-frame clones and is missing some. The sample gives 150,000 to 200,000 clones, 50% to 70% of which show up once; roughly 14% is in the top ten. Sequences were derived from CD4+ T cells sorted from blood, sampled at week 0. These receptors were obtained from a human donor with alopecia areata.

This chain connects TRBV14 to TRBJ2-1; D possibly matches TRBD1 or TRBD2 (5 bases each). V lost 3 bases to trimming and J lost 5 bases, with 8 bases between them. Germline CDR1 is SGHDN and CDR2 is FVKESK. This CDR3 comprises 13 residues. This CDR3 is CASSHGADNEQFF. The DNA of the CDR3 is TGTGCCAGCAGCCACGGGGCTGACAATGAGCAGTTCTTC.

This clone has just a few counts. The chain combines TRBV7-9 with TRBJ1-6; 11 bases are a match to TRBD1. The CDR3 loop spans 19 amino acids. The V segment lost 5 bases and the J segment 6 bases; nucleotides outside the gene matches: 15. CDR1 is SEHNR and CDR2 is FQNEAQ in the germline V gene (reference sequence). CDR3 DNA: TGTGCCAGCAGCCGCGTCGGACAGGGGGCGAAGTCGGCTAATTCACCCCTCCACTTT. It is translated as CASSRVGQGAKSANSPLHF.

This chain joins TRBV30 and TRBJ1-6; possible D gene TRBD1, 5 bases. The CDR3 is made up of 13 amino acids. Germline lookup yields CDR1 GTSNPN and CDR2 SVGIG (reference sequence). The V end was cut by 4 bases, the J end by 5 bases, with 9 bases between. The CDR3 region is CAWTDTNNSPLHF. In nucleotides, the CDR3 is TGTGCCTGGACGGACACTAATAATTCACCCCTCCACTTT.

This clone occurred a few times. V usage is TRBV5-1 and J usage is TRBJ2-3; D is tentatively TRBD1 or TRBD2 (6 bases each). The V gene lost 3 bases and the J gene lost 9 bases, with 20 bases spanning the gap. CDR3 size: 15 residues. Germline CDR1 SGHRS, CDR2 YFSETQ. CDR3 sequence reads: CASSYRTQTRGTQYF. The CDR3 bases are TGCGCCAGCAGCTATCGGACGCAGACTAGGGGGACGCAGTATTTT.

This chain connects TRBV15 to TRBJ2-6; D uncertain. The germline V gene has CDR1 LNHNV and CDR2 YYDKDF (reference sequence). CDR3 length: 14 residues. V dropped 3 bases and J dropped 7 bases, with 10 bases sitting between them. The CDR3 region is CATSSDLYANVLTF. The CDR3 nucleotides read TGTGCCACCAGCAGCGATCTTTATGCCAACGTCCTGACTTTC.